Here is one T cell receptor beta chain with its context. This sample also contains other DNA sequences that code for the same CDR3. The data belong to a study of shared clonotypes between healthy human individuals. Authors' methods: Junction-only immunoSEQ data arrived without quality scores, meaning filtering differed. Assay used: immunoSEQ multiplex PCR; TCRdb lists only in-frame clones, some missing. V and J calls and clone size come straight from that table; D and trimming were deduced from the DNA. Here the sample spans millions of clones, 90% to 95% being singletons. This sequence was found in a man younger than 35 in good health. The sequenced material came from naive CD4+ T cells sorted from blood. Subset reported: CD45RA+ positively selected.

The CDR3 loop reads CASSVGEGLRTDTQYF. DNA of the CDR3: TGTGCCAGCAGCGTAGGGGAAGGGTTGCGCACAGATACGCAGTATTTT. This chain links TRBV9 with TRBJ2-3; D is ambiguous. This CDR3 has 16 amino acids. With 0 bases removed from V and 1 base from J, the gap between germline ends came to 12 bases. CDR1 and CDR2 from the germline V gene are SGDLS and YYNGEE.